One sample yielded the 2 T cell receptor beta chains listed below, sequenced in a study of blood T cells in healthy people across ages. Sample-barcoded 5' priming and a J-beta primer mix drove a second PCR of about 6 to 12 cycles. TCRdb itself ran the 5' RACE reads through MiXCR, one entry per CDR3 protein. This table has about 780,000 distinct CDR3 sequences, about half appearing once. What was sequenced was blood. The source is a man older than 75 in good health.

The CDR3 nucleotides read TGCAGTGCTAGCCTCTGGGAGGGGGCCGCATGGCAAGAGACCCAGTACTTC. It codes for CSASLWEGAAWQETQYF. V gene TRBV20-1 combines with J gene TRBJ2-5; D is perhaps TRBD1 or TRBD2 (7 bases each). The germline V gene has CDR1 DFQATT and CDR2 SNEGSKA (reference sequence). Trimming cost V 3 bases and J 2 bases, with 22 bases left between them. CDR3 length: 17 residues.

Notes on this clonotype: A read error may be the cause here, since a much bigger clone is one base away. The gene calls are TRBV20-1 and TRBJ2-1; 11 bases align to TRBD2. Matching the DNA end better, TRBJ2-7 makes the J call doubtful. Germline CDR1 is DFQATT and CDR2 is SNEGSKA (reference sequence). The CDR3 is 16 amino acids. The CDR3, as DNA: TGCAGTGCTACAGGGACTAGCGGAATTGTAGACAATGAGCAGTACTTC. Translation gives CSATGTSGIVDNEQYF.